This is a list of T cell receptor beta chains from one sample in a study of cytomegalovirus exposure and HLA in healthy donors. TCRdb's table, derived via immunoSEQ multiplex PCR, lists solely in-frame clones and lacks some. Counted here are 90,000 to 130,000 clones, about 60% occurring once; the ten biggest clones make up roughly 2%. Input material: PBMCs. The receptor source for this set is a woman aged 25 to 45 in good health and CMV-seronegative. Each CDR3 is given with its conserved first and last residue. Fields, in order: clone size, J gene, D gene, V gene, CDR3 protein, CDR3 DNA. A D gene is named only where the DNA matches it firmly. Not all rows give a size; the values are once, few, many and, for expanded clones, a class.

clone size: -; J gene: TRBJ2-1; D gene: TRBD1; V gene: TRBV15; CDR3 protein: CATSREGQGGEQFF; CDR3 DNA: TGTGCCACCAGCAGAGAGGGACAGGGAGGTGAGCAGTTCTTC
clone size: -; J gene: TRBJ1-5; D gene: -; V gene: TRBV7-2; CDR3 protein: CASSSRTAQPQHF; CDR3 DNA: TGTGCCAGCAGCTCCAGGACAGCTCAGCCCCAGCATTTT
clone size: -; J gene: TRBJ2-3; D gene: TRBD2; V gene: TRBV28; CDR3 protein: CASTPGVSGRPDTQYF; CDR3 DNA: TGTGCCAGCACCCCGGGGGTTAGCGGGAGGCCAGATACGCAGTATTTT
clone size: few; J gene: TRBJ2-5; D gene: -; V gene: TRBV25-1; CDR3 protein: CASSYGARETQYF; CDR3 DNA: TGTGCCAGCAGTTATGGAGCCCGAGAGACCCAGTACTTC
clone size: few; J gene: TRBJ2-1; D gene: -; V gene: TRBV28; CDR3 protein: CASSWRSSYGEQFF; CDR3 DNA: TGTGCCAGCAGTTGGAGATCTAGTTATGGTGAGCAGTTCTTC
clone size: -; J gene: TRBJ2-3; D gene: -; V gene: TRBV4-1; CDR3 protein: CASSQSRGEVTDTQYF; CDR3 DNA: TGCGCCAGCAGCCAATCCCGGGGAGAGGTGACAGATACGCAGTATTTT
clone size: -; J gene: TRBJ2-2; D gene: TRBD1; V gene: TRBV6-4; CDR3 protein: CASSDEAGGSGELFF; CDR3 DNA: TGTGCCAGCAGTGACGAGGCAGGGGGCTCCGGGGAGCTGTTTTTT
clone size: -; J gene: TRBJ2-2; D gene: TRBD2; V gene: TRBV28; CDR3 protein: CASSPGLVTGELFF; CDR3 DNA: TGTGCCAGCAGTCCGGGACTAGTCACCGGGGAGCTGTTTTTT
clone size: -; J gene: TRBJ2-7; D gene: TRBD2; V gene: TRBV2; CDR3 protein: CASSGLASYEQYF; CDR3 DNA: TGTGCCAGCAGCGGACTAGCTTCCTACGAGCAGTACTTC
clone size: -; J gene: TRBJ1-1; D gene: TRBD1; V gene: TRBV5-1; CDR3 protein: CASSRGQGALNTEAFF; CDR3 DNA: TGCGCCAGCAGCCGCGGACAGGGGGCCTTGAACACTGAAGCTTTCTTT
clone size: -; J gene: TRBJ1-2; D gene: -; V gene: TRBV6-1; CDR3 protein: CASSATRKAIANYGYTF; CDR3 DNA: TGTGCCAGCAGTGCCACTCGGAAAGCGATCGCTAACTATGGCTACACCTTC
clone size: -; J gene: TRBJ1-1; D gene: TRBD1; V gene: TRBV5-1; CDR3 protein: CASSTSDRPNTEAFF; CDR3 DNA: TGCGCCAGCAGCACTTCGGACAGGCCGAACACTGAAGCTTTCTTT
clone size: -; J gene: TRBJ1-4; D gene: -; V gene: TRBV21-1; CDR3 protein: CASGRRGNEKLFF; CDR3 DNA: TGTGCCAGCGGAAGGAGGGGCAATGAAAAACTGTTTTTT
clone size: -; J gene: TRBJ2-1; D gene: -; V gene: TRBV9; CDR3 protein: CARRLPRNEQFF; CDR3 DNA: TGTGCCCGCCGCCTACCCAGGAATGAGCAGTTCTTC
clone size: -; J gene: TRBJ2-7; D gene: -; V gene: TRBV19; CDR3 protein: CASSVESGPSYEQYF; CDR3 DNA: TGTGCCAGTAGCGTGGAGAGCGGTCCCTCCTACGAGCAGTACTTC
clone size: -; J gene: TRBJ2-1; D gene: -; V gene: TRBV11-2; CDR3 protein: CASAGSYNEQFF; CDR3 DNA: TGTGCCAGTGCGGGTTCCTACAATGAGCAGTTCTTC
clone size: -; J gene: TRBJ1-1; D gene: TRBD1; V gene: TRBV27; CDR3 protein: CASSPWDRANTEAFF; CDR3 DNA: TGTGCCAGCAGTCCCTGGGACAGGGCCAACACTGAAGCTTTCTTT
clone size: -; J gene: TRBJ1-4; D gene: -; V gene: TRBV5-1; CDR3 protein: CASSLQGWGEKLFF; CDR3 DNA: TGCGCCAGCAGCTTACAGGGTTGGGGAGAAAAACTGTTTTTT
clone size: once; J gene: TRBJ2-1; D gene: -; V gene: TRBV4-1; CDR3 protein: CASSPRSGENEQFF; CDR3 DNA: TGCGCCAGCAGCCCCCGATCGGGAGAAAATGAGCAGTTCTTC
clone size: -; J gene: TRBJ2-7; D gene: TRBD2; V gene: TRBV28; CDR3 protein: CASRASGSPNEQYF; CDR3 DNA: TGTGCCAGCAGGGCTAGCGGGAGTCCCAACGAGCAGTACTTC
clone size: -; J gene: TRBJ2-7; D gene: TRBD2; V gene: TRBV5-4; CDR3 protein: CASTTGLAGYEQYF; CDR3 DNA: TGTGCCAGCACAACAGGACTAGCGGGCTACGAGCAGTACTTC
clone size: -; J gene: TRBJ2-6; D gene: -; V gene: TRBV28; CDR3 protein: CASSQGAGANVLTF; CDR3 DNA: TGTGCCAGCAGTCAGGGCGCCGGGGCCAACGTCCTGACTTTC
clone size: few; J gene: TRBJ2-7; D gene: TRBD1; V gene: TRBV28; CDR3 protein: CASSRQGYEQYF; CDR3 DNA: TGTGCCAGCAGCCGACAGGGGTACGAGCAGTACTTC
clone size: -; J gene: TRBJ1-1; D gene: TRBD1; V gene: TRBV27; CDR3 protein: CASSSTIGWTGAGTEAFF; CDR3 DNA: TGTGCCAGCAGTTCAACTATCGGATGGACAGGGGCTGGCACTGAAGCTTTCTTT